The rows below give T cell receptor beta chains drawn from one sample of a study of post-analysis software for immune sequencing data. TCRdb reanalysed the PCR reads using MiXCR and keeps one entry per CDR3 protein. This table has hundreds of thousands of distinct CDR3 sequences, roughly three fifths appearing once. The specimen sequenced was blood. The origin of the receptors is a girl aged 2 to 10 with multiple sclerosis. CDR3s include the opening cysteine and the closing phenylalanine or tryptophan. Fields, in order: CDR3 protein, CDR3 DNA, J gene, V gene, clone size, D gene. The D gene is left open where the match is weak. The size of a clone is reported for some rows only, either as once, few or many, or as a class for expanded clones.

CSVGNGYTF,TGCAGCGTCGGCAATGGCTACACCTTC,TRBJ1-2,TRBV29-1,.,.
CASSTTNSGLGYEQYF,TGTGCCAGCAGCACCACCAACTCGGGACTAGGGTACGAGCAGTACTTC,TRBJ2-7,TRBV28,few,TRBD2
CASNDRVTLTYEQYF,TGCGCCAGCAATGACAGGGTAACCCTAACCTACGAGCAGTACTTC,TRBJ2-7,TRBV10-2,.,TRBD1
CASSPSCDRDITYGYTF,TGTGCCAGCAGTCCGTCGTGTGACAGGGATATTACCTATGGCTACACCTTC,TRBJ1-2,TRBV12-3/TRBV12-4,.,TRBD1
CASSLRSIPLTKDIQYF,TGCGCCAGCAGTCTAAGGAGCATACCCTTAACAAAAGACATTCAGTACTTC,TRBJ2-4,TRBV4-1,few,.
CASSFGDFSQPQHF,TGTGCCAGCAGTTTTGGGGATTTCTCTCAGCCCCAGCATTTT,TRBJ1-5,TRBV12-3/TRBV12-4,.,.
CASSPPGLADTQYF,TGTGCCAGCAGCCCCCCGGGACTAGCAGATACGCAGTATTTT,TRBJ2-3,TRBV13,few,TRBD2
CASSSQRGNYGYTF,TGTGCCAGCAGTTCCCAGCGGGGGAACTATGGCTACACCTTC,TRBJ1-2,TRBV7-8,few,.
CTSSGTGDGQPQHF,TGTACCAGCAGCGGGACAGGGGACGGTCAGCCCCAGCATTTT,TRBJ1-5,TRBV2,.,TRBD1
CASSVASRGYQETQYF,TGTGCCAGCAGCGTAGCGTCCAGGGGGTACCAAGAGACCCAGTACTTC,TRBJ2-5,TRBV9,few,TRBD1
CASSGDPVPDTQYF,TGTGCCAGCAGCGGGGACCCCGTCCCGGATACGCAGTATTTT,TRBJ2-3,TRBV9,.,.
CSVKRGEDTQYF,TGCAGCGTGAAACGGGGGGAGGACACGCAGTATTTT,TRBJ2-3,TRBV29-1,.,TRBD2
CSVPGTGPSGANVLTF,TGCAGCGTCCCCGGGACAGGTCCCTCTGGGGCCAACGTCCTGACTTTC,TRBJ2-6,TRBV29-1,.,TRBD1
CASSLRTRTDTQYF,TGTGCCAGCAGCTTACGGACACGCACAGATACGCAGTATTTT,TRBJ2-3,TRBV7-2,.,.
CSVPTGTGATEAFF,TGCAGCGTCCCTACCGGGACAGGGGCTACTGAAGCTTTCTTT,TRBJ1-1,TRBV29-1,.,TRBD1
CSARDKTSYNEQFF,TGCAGTGCTAGAGACAAAACCTCCTACAATGAGCAGTTCTTC,TRBJ2-1,TRBV20-1,few,.
CSAESGVRRAF,TGCAGCGCGGAGAGCGGGGTCCGCCGTGCCTTC,TRBJ1-2,TRBV29-1,.,.
CSVRDRASYEQYF,TGCAGCGTTCGGGACAGAGCATCCTACGAGCAGTACTTC,TRBJ2-7,TRBV29-1,.,TRBD1
CASSLAPPQLSNEKLFF,TGTGCCAGCAGCTTAGCTCCCCCACAGCTATCTAATGAAAAACTGTTTTTT,TRBJ1-4,TRBV7-2,.,.
CSVERYSEAFF,TGCAGCGTTGAAAGGTACAGTGAAGCTTTCTTT,TRBJ1-1,TRBV29-1,once,.
CASSSRLAETSTDTQYF,TGTGCCAGCAGTTCCCGACTAGCGGAGACTAGCACAGATACGCAGTATTTT,TRBJ2-3,TRBV12-3/TRBV12-4,.,TRBD2
CASSQERGQPQHF,TGCGCCAGCAGCCAAGAGAGGGGCCAGCCCCAGCATTTT,TRBJ1-5,TRBV4-1,.,.
CSARGSGREDNEQFF,TGCAGTGCTAGAGGTAGCGGGAGGGAAGACAATGAGCAGTTCTTC,TRBJ2-1,TRBV20-1,.,TRBD2
CSVGGNTGELFF,TGCAGCGTTGGTGGTAACACCGGGGAGCTGTTTTTT,TRBJ2-2,TRBV29-1,.,.
CAISDPSGRTYEQYF,TGTGCCATCAGTGACCCTAGCGGGAGGACCTACGAGCAGTACTTC,TRBJ2-7,TRBV10-3,.,TRBD2
CASSQYYSSYEQYF,TGTGCCAGCAGCCAATATTATAGCTCCTACGAGCAGTACTTC,TRBJ2-7,TRBV3-1,.,.
CASSLGIGQVANEQFF,TGTGCCAGCAGCTTAGGAATCGGCCAAGTAGCTAATGAGCAGTTCTTC,TRBJ2-1,TRBV11-2,.,.
CASSERVVSRGRGNEQFF,TGTGCCAGCAGTGAACGGGTTGTATCCAGGGGGCGTGGGAATGAGCAGTTCTTC,TRBJ2-1,TRBV6-1,few,TRBD1
CASSSAGYPYEQYF,TGCGCCAGCAGCTCAGCAGGGTACCCCTACGAGCAGTACTTC,TRBJ2-7,TRBV4-1,.,.
CASSPDPGGYEQYF,TGTGCCAGCAGCCCCGACCCCGGCGGCTACGAGCAGTACTTC,TRBJ2-7,TRBV9,.,.
CASSPGLSGTYEQYF,TGTGCCAGCAGCCCGGGACTAAGCGGCACTTACGAGCAGTACTTC,TRBJ2-7,TRBV5-4,.,TRBD2
CASSLQVTSYEQYF,TGCGCCAGCAGCTTACAGGTAACCTCCTACGAGCAGTACTTC,TRBJ2-7,TRBV5-1,.,.
CASSLVWGKGTDTQYF,TGTGCCAGCAGCTTAGTTTGGGGAAAGGGCACAGATACGCAGTATTTT,TRBJ2-3,TRBV7-9,.,.
CGDREGGADTQYF,TGCGGTGACCGGGAAGGCGGGGCAGATACGCAGTATTTT,TRBJ2-3,TRBV20-1,.,.
CSAKTPLAGEYEQFF,TGCAGTGCTAAGACCCCGCTAGCGGGAGAATATGAGCAGTTCTTC,TRBJ2-1,TRBV20-1,few,TRBD2
CASSQDLSYEQYF,TGTGCCAGCAGCCAGGACCTCTCCTACGAGCAGTACTTC,TRBJ2-7,TRBV14,few,.
CASSHRSQGPEQFF,TGTGCCAGCAGCCACCGCTCCCAGGGGCCTGAGCAGTTCTTC,TRBJ2-1,TRBV7-2,.,.
CASSKTSRETQYF,TGTGCCAGCAGTAAGACTAGCCGGGAGACCCAGTACTTC,TRBJ2-5,TRBV12-3/TRBV12-4,.,TRBD2
CASSLPQGPGRETQYF,TGTGCCAGCAGCCTCCCCCAGGGCCCGGGCAGGGAGACCCAGTACTTC,TRBJ2-5,TRBV7-2,.,.
CASSQGRDNEQYF,TGTGCCAGCAGCCAAGGACGTGATAACGAGCAGTACTTC,TRBJ2-7,TRBV7-9,.,.
CASSESASAGRSGELFF,TGCGCCAGCAGTGAGTCAGCATCAGCGGGGCGCTCCGGGGAGCTGTTTTTT,TRBJ2-2,TRBV10-2,.,TRBD2
CSVQNPGLANYGYTF,TGCAGCGTACAGAATCCCGGATTAGCTAACTATGGCTACACCTTC,TRBJ1-2,TRBV29-1,.,.
CAINWSGPHFQPQHF,TGTGCCATAAACTGGAGTGGGCCCCACTTCCAGCCCCAGCATTTT,TRBJ1-5,TRBV10-3,.,.
CASSLTRGVGNEQFF,TGTGCCAGCAGCTTAACCAGGGGGGTAGGAAATGAGCAGTTCTTC,TRBJ2-1,TRBV7-2,.,.
CASSPPFVLAGKETQYF,TGCGCCAGCAGCCCACCCTTCGTACTAGCGGGGAAAGAGACCCAGTACTTC,TRBJ2-5,TRBV5-1,.,TRBD2
CASSLVRTGGTTGSYNEQFF,TGTGCCAGCAGCTTAGTGAGGACAGGGGGGACTACAGGGTCCTACAATGAGCAGTTCTTC,TRBJ2-1,TRBV7-2,.,TRBD1
CASTWAGANTEAFF,TGTGCCAGCACCTGGGCAGGGGCTAACACTGAAGCTTTCTTT,TRBJ1-1,TRBV28,.,.
CASSDIWTLPEQFF,TGTGCCAGCAGTGACATATGGACATTACCTGAGCAGTTCTTC,TRBJ2-1,TRBV6-1,.,.
CASSAGLAGREQYF,TGTGCCAGCAGTGCGGGACTAGCGGGAAGAGAGCAGTACTTC,TRBJ2-7,TRBV25-1,.,TRBD2
CASSPGTGVIYEQYF,TGCGCCAGCAGCCCCGGGACAGGGGTTATCTACGAGCAGTACTTC,TRBJ2-7,TRBV5-1,.,TRBD1
CASTGQGWSTEAFF,TGTGCCAGCACCGGACAGGGGTGGAGTACTGAAGCTTTCTTT,TRBJ1-1,TRBV12-3/TRBV12-4,.,TRBD1
CASSLDGQGGREQYF,TGCGCCAGCAGCTTGGACGGACAGGGGGGACGCGAGCAGTACTTC,TRBJ2-7,TRBV5-1,few,TRBD1
CASSFGGGKETQYF,TGTGCCAGCAGCTTTGGAGGGGGGAAAGAGACCCAGTACTTC,TRBJ2-5,TRBV7-2,few,.
CASSLISGTLRETQYF,TGTGCCAGCAGCTTAATCTCGGGCACCCTAAGAGAGACCCAGTACTTC,TRBJ2-5,TRBV7-9,.,.
CSAREAEPYEQYF,TGCAGTGCTAGAGAGGCGGAGCCCTACGAGCAGTACTTC,TRBJ2-7,TRBV20-1,few,.